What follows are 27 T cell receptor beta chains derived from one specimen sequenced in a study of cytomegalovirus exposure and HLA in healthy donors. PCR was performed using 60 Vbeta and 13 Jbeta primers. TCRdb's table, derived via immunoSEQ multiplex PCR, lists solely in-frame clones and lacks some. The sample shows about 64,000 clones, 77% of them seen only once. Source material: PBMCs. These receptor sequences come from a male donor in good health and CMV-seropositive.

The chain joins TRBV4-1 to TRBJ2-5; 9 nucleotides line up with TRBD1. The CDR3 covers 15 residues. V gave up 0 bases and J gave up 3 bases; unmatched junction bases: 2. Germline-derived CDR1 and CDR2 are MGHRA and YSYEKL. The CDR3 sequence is CASSQDGTGKETQYF. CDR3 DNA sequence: TGCGCCAGCAGCCAAGATGGGACAGGGAAAGAGACCCAGTACTTC.

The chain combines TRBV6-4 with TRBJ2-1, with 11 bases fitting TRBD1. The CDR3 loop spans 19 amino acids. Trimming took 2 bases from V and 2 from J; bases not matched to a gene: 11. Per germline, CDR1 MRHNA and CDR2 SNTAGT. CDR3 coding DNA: TGTGCCAGCAGTGACAATGTATTCGGGACAGGGGGTGCCTACAATGAGCAGTTCTTC. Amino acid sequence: CASSDNVFGTGGAYNEQFF.

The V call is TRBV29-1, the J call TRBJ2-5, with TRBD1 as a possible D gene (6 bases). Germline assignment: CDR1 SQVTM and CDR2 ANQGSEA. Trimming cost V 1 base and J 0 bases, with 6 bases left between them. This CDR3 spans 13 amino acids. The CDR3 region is CSVEGTDQETQYF. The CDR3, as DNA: TGCAGCGTTGAAGGGACAGACCAAGAGACCCAGTACTTC.

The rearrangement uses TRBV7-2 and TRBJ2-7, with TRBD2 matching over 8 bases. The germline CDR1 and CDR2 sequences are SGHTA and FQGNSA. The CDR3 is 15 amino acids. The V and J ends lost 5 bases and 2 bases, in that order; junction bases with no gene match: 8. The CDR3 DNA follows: TGTGCCAGCAGCCCCCGCGGGGGGTCGCCCTACGAGCAGTACTTC. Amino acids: CASSPRGGSPYEQYF.

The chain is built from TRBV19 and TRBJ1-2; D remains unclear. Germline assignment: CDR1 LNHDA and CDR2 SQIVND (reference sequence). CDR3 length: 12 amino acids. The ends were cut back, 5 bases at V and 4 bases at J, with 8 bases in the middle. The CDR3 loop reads CASSVSVYGYTF. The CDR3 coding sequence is TGTGCCAGTAGTGTCAGTGTCTATGGCTACACCTTC.

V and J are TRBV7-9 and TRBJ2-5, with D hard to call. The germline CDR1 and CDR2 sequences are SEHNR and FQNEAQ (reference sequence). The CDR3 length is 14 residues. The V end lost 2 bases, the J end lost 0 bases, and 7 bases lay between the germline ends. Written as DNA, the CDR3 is TGTGCCAGCAGCTTAATCACAGACCAAGAGACCCAGTACTTC. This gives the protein CASSLITDQETQYF.

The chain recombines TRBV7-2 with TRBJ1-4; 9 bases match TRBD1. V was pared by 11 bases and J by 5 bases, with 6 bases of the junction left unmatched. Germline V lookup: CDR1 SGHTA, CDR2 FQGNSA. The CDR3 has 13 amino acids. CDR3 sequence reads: CASSGQGNEKLFF. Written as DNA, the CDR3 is TGTGCCTCTTCGGGACAGGGCAATGAAAAACTGTTTTTT.

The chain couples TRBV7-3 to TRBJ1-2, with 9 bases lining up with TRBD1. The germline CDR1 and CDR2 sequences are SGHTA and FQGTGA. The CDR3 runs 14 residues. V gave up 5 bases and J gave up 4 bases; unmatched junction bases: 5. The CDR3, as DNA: TGTGCCAGCAGCCTCGGGACAGGGAGCTATGGCTACACCTTC. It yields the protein CASSLGTGSYGYTF.

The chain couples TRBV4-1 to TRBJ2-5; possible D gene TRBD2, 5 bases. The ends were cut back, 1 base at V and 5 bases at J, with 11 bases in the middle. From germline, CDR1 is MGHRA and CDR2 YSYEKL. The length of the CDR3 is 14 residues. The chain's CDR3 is CASSQGGRGETQYF. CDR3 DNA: TGCGCCAGCAGCCAAGGAGGGAGAGGGGAGACCCAGTACTTC.

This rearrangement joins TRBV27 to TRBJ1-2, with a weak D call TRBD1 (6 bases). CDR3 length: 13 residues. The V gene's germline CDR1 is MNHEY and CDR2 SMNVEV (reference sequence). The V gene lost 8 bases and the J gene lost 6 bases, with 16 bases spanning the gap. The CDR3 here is CASGLQGTDGYTF. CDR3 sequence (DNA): TGTGCCAGCGGGTTACAGGGTACGGATGGCTACACCTTC.

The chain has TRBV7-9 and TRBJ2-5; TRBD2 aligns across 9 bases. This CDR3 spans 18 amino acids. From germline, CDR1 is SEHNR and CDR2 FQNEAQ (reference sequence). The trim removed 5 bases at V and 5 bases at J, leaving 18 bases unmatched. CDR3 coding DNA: TGTGCCAGCAGCCCACCTGGGGTCCTAGCGGGGTTTAGGGAGACCCAGTACTTC. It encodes CASSPPGVLAGFRETQYF.

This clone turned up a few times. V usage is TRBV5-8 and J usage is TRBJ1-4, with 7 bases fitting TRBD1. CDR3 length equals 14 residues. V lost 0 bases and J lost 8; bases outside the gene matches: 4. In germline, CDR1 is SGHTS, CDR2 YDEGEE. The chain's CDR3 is CASSLGQGSEKLFF. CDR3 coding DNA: TGTGCCAGCAGCTTGGGACAGGGTAGCGAAAAACTGTTTTTT. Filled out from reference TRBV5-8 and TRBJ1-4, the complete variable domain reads EAGVTQSPTHLIKTRGQQATLRCSPISGHTSVYWYQQALGLGLQFLLWYDEGEERNRGNFPPRFSGRQFPNYSSELNVNALELEDSALYLCASSLGQGSEKLFFGSGTQLSVL.

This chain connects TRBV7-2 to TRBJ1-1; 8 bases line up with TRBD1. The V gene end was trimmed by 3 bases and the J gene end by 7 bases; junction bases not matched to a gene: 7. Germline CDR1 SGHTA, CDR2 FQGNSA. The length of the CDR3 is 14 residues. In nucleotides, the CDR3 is TGTGCCAGCAGCTTTTGGACAGGGAGGGGTGAAGCTTTCTTT. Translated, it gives CASSFWTGRGEAFF.

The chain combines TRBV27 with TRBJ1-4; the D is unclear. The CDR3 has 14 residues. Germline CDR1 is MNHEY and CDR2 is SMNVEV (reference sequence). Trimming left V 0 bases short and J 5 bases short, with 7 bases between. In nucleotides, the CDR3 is TGTGCCAGCAGTTTATCCGGGGAGAATGAAAAACTGTTTTTT. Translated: CASSLSGENEKLFF.

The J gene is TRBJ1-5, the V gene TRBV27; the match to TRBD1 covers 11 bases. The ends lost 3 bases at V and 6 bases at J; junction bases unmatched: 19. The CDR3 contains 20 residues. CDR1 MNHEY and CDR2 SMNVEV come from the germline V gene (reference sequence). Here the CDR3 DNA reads TGTGCCAGCAGTTTGGAGGGAGAGGGGGACAGGGGGGACTCAGGTCAGCCCCAGCATTTT. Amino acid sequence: CASSLEGEGDRGDSGQPQHF.

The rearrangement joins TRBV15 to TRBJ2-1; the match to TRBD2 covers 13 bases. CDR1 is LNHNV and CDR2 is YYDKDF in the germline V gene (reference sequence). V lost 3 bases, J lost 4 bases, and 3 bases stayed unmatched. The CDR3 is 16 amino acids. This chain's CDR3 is CATSRGTSGDYNEQFF. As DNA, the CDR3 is TGTGCCACCAGCAGGGGGACTAGCGGGGATTACAATGAGCAGTTCTTC.

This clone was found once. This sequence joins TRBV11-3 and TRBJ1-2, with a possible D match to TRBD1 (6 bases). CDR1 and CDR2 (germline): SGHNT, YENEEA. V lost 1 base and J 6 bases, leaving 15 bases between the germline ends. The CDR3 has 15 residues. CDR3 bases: TGTGCCAGCAGCTTAGGGGCCTTGGCAGGGGATGGCTACACCTTC. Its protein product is CASSLGALAGDGYTF.

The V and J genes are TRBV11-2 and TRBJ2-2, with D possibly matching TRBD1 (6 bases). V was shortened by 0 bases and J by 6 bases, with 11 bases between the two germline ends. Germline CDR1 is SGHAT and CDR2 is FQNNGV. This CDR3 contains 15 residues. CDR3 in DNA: TGTGCCAGCAGCTTAGATCAAGGGGGTGCCGGGGAGCTGTTTTTT. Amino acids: CASSLDQGGAGELFF.

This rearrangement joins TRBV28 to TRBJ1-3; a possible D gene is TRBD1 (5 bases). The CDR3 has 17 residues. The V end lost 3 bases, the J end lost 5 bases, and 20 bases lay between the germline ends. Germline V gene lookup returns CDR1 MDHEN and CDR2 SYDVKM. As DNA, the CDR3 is TGTGCCAGCAGTTTGGGGACGGGGGTGATGGGTCGAAACACCATATATTTT. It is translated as CASSLGTGVMGRNTIYF.

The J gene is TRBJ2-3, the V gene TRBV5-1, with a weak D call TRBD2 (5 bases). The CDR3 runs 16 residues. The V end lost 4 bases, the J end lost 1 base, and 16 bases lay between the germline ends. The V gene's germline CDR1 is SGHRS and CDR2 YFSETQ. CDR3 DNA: TGCGCCAGCAGCCGAGATGGGCTAGCCCGCACAGATACGCAGTATTTT. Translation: CASSRDGLARTDTQYF. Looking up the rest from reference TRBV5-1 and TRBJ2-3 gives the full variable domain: KAGVTQTPRYLIKTRGQQVTLSCSPISGHRSVSWYQQTPGQGLQFLFEYFSETQRNKGNFPGRFSGRQFSNSRSEMNVSTLELGDSALYLCASSRDGLARTDTQYFGPGTRLTVL.

For the CDR3, the DNA is TGTGCCAGCAGCTCGGGACAGGGTAGCTCTAATGAAAAACTGTTTTTT. Translation: CASSSGQGSSNEKLFF. The rearrangement links TRBV9 to TRBJ1-4; TRBD1 agrees at 9 bases. J lost 3 bases, V lost 4 bases, and 7 bases had no gene match. This CDR3 has 16 residues. Germline V gene sequence: CDR1 SGDLS, CDR2 YYNGEE. Full variable domain (remainder filled in from reference TRBV9 and TRBJ1-4): DSGVTQTPKHLITATGQRVTLRCSPRSGDLSVYWYQQSLDQGLQFLIQYYNGEERAKGNILERFSAQQFPDLHSELNLSSLELGDSALYFCASSSGQGSSNEKLFFGSGTQLSVL.

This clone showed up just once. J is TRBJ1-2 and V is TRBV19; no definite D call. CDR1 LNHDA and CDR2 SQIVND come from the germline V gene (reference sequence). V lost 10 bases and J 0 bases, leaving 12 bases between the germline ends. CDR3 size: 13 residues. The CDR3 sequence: CATLGGANYGYTF. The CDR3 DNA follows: TGTGCCACTCTAGGCGGGGCTAACTATGGCTACACCTTC.

CDR3: CASIGTGGGETQYF. The CDR3 DNA sequence: TGTGCCAGCATCGGGACAGGGGGCGGAGAGACCCAGTACTTC. The gene calls are TRBV2 and TRBJ2-5, with 12 bases that match TRBD1. Germline-derived CDR1 and CDR2 are SNHLY and FYNNEI. CDR3 length: 14 amino acids. Trimming at V came to 7 bases and at J to 4 bases, leaving 4 bases not matched to a gene.

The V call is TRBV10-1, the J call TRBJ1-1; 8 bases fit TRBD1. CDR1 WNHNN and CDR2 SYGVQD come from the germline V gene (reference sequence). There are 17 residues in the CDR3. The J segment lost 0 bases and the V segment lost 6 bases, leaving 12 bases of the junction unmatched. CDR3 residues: CASRKKTGDTMNTEAFF. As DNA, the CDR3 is TGCGCCAGCAGGAAAAAGACAGGGGACACCATGAACACTGAAGCTTTCTTT.

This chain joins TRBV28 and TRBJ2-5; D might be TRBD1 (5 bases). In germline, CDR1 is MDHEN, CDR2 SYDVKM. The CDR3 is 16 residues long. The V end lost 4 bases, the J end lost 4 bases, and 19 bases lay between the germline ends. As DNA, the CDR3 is TGTGCCAGCAGTTCCTCCCGGGCAAGGGGCGCAGAGACCCAGTACTTC. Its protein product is CASSSSRARGAETQYF.

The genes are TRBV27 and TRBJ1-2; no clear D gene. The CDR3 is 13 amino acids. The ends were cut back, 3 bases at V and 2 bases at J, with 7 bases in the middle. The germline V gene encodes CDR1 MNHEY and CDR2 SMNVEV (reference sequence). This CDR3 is CASSLRRNYGYTF. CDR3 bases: TGTGCCAGCAGTTTGAGGCGGAACTATGGCTACACCTTC.

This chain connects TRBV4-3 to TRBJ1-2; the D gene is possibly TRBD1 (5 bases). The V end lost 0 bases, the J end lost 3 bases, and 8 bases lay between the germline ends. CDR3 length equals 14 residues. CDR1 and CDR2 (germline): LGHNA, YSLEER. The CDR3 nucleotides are TGCGCCAGCAGCCAAGATCAGGGCCACTATGGCTACACCTTC. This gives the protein CASSQDQGHYGYTF.